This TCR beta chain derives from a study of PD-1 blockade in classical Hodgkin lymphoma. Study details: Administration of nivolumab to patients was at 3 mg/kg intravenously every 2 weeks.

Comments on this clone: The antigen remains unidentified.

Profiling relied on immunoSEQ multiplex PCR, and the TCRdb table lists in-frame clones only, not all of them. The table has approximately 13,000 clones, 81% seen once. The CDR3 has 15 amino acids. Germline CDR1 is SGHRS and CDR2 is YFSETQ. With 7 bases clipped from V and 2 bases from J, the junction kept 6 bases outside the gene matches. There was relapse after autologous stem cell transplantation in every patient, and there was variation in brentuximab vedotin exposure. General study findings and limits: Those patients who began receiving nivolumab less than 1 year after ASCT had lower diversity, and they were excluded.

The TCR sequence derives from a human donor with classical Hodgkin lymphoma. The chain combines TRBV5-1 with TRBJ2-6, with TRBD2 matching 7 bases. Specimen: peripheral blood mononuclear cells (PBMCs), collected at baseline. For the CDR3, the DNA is TGCGCCAGCGGGGAGGGAGGGGCTGGGGCCAACGTCCTGACTTTC. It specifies CASGEGGAGANVLTF.